Sequencing of this T cell receptor (beta chain) was carried out in a study of T cell responses to AZD1222 COVID-19 vaccine (dated by TCRdb to about 2021). Notes on the research overall: A total of 240 or so trial participants underwent TCR sequencing, of whom under 220 had received two doses of AZD1222 and roughly 26 had received two doses of the MenACWY control vaccine. Trial participants were enrolled by age into 18-55, 56-69 and 70-plus year subgroups, with roughly 160, 29 and 62 TCR-sequenced participants respectively. What the study reported, not specific to this receptor: After two AZD1222 doses, both the breadth and the depth of spike-specific TCRs were significantly higher than at day 0 and than in MenACWY recipients. Because no samples from the day 14 peak response were available, repertoires could be characterized only after the peak T cell response. The vaccine-associated CD4 TCRs covered the entire spike protein, and the dominant responses fell in regions 160-218 and 743-854. The 56-69-year group was small, and its depth increase did not reach significance, likely because of low power. Most participants were white British and females outnumbered males, and the authors suggested that clonal diversity may have been underestimated. Epitopes outside the regions mutated in the B.1.351 and B.1.1.7 variants were reportedly recognized by nearly half of the unique spike-specific TCRs. Conclusions about previously exposed vaccinees are limited, since just five to seven AZD1222 recipients were seropositive for SARS-CoV-2 at baseline.

The meaning of the sample's time point label: about 28 days (+/-7) after the second vaccine dose. AZD1222 recipients given second doses at about 4 weeks or at about 12 weeks were pooled, since spike-specific TCR depth and breadth were not found to differ between the two schedules. Vaccinee samples were obtained from the UK trials COV001 and COV002, which included a single-blind randomized controlled phase 2/3 trial of AZD1222 (ChAdOx1 nCoV-19) in healthy adults. For TCRbeta chain sequencing, PBMC samples were collected from trial participants at day 0 and at day 28 after the second dose. Concerning this clone itself: The antigen it binds to is not known. Base qualities were left out, and no much larger clone turns up one base away.

The CDR3 regions of human TCRbeta chains were subjected to immunosequencing. On the authors' methods: Repertoire TCRs were matched against a reference library of SARS-CoV-2-specific TCRs generated with the MIRA antigen-specificity platform. Breadth meant the fraction of unique TCRs that were SARS-CoV-2-associated, whereas depth meant the fraction of total T cells that were SARS-CoV-2-associated. Using the MIRA data, each spike-specific TCR was assigned both to the spike region to which the TCR was reactive and to a CD4 or CD8 class. Log10-transformed breadth and depth values were compared by one-way ANOVA with Sidak's multiple comparisons tests. TCRdb mirrors the immuneACCESS table, restricted to in-frame sequences. Some clones are absent from its copies; in checked studies, under half trace to an unresolved V gene, and the reason for the others is unknown. That table is the source of V, J and clone size, and D and trimming were worked out from the DNA. This sample holds around 160,000 clones; 85% to 95% were observed only once. The ten largest make up just over 5% of the sample.

Germline trimming: 0 bases from V, 5 bases from J; junction bases outside gene matches: 4. In the germline V gene, CDR1 corresponds to LGHNA and CDR2 to YSLEER. The CDR3 goes from the cysteine to the phenylalanine over 15 residues. Only CDR3 DNA remains: 45 bases, in frame from the first base. The specimen was peripheral blood, collected 28 days after the second AZD1222 dose. The sequence came from an adult who received the AZD1222 COVID-19 vaccine. The sequence joins TRBV4-3 to TRBJ2-7, and TRBD2 matches 10 of the central bases. The DNA sequence reads TGCGCCAGCAGCCAAGATTCTAGCGGGAGTAACGAGCAGTACTTC. Translated, this gives CASSQDSSGSNEQYF.